This TCR beta chain stems from a study of radiation and T cells in renal cell carcinoma. Whole-study context: Nephrectomy followed 15 Gy stereotactic body radiation by 4 weeks.

The protocol was immunoSEQ multiplex PCR, while the TCRdb copy is restricted to in-frame clones and leaves out a portion. Of some 120,000 clones in the sample, roughly four fifths were seen once. With respect to this clone: Germline is not matched at one junction end, which may reflect a read error.

As to time point: blood 2 weeks post-SBRT. Documented treatment: 15 Gy SBRT to primary tumor, nephrectomy 4 weeks later. Serial blood draws occurred at baseline and 2 and 4 weeks post-SBRT. The tumor was a clear cell renal cell carcinoma. The germline gives CDR1 MNHNS, CDR2 SASEGT. The CDR3 runs 14 residues. The receptor's source is a man aged 45 to 65 with renal cell carcinoma. This material consisted of blood, taken from a patient whose treatment included radiotherapy and nephrectomy. This rearrangement joins TRBV6-1 to TRBJ1-2, with TRBD1 identical over 8 bases. CDR3 protein: CASSEDRGNYGYTF. In DNA, the CDR3 is TGTGCCAGCAGCGAAGACAGGGGTAACTATGGCTACACCTTC.